The entry below describes one T cell receptor (beta chain). Per the study methods: Amplification with reference gene primers provided the estimates of nucleated cell counts. Here immunoSEQ multiplex PCR was the method, and the copy in TCRdb shows in-frame clones only, minus some. The V and J calls and clone size were taken over from that table, and D and trimming were inferred from the DNA. The table shows tens of thousands of clones, with more than 70% occurring only once. Looked up from germline, CDR1 is SGHTA and CDR2 is FQGNSA. V dropped 2 bases and J dropped 4; count of bases not matched to a gene: 7. CDR3 length: 16 residues. This entry is derived from a study of blood T cell repertoires in COVID-19. Overall study: T cells, B-cell-depleted T cells, or PBMCs provided the cDNA or gDNA that served as material.

The rearrangement uses TRBV7-2 and TRBJ2-2, with 7 bases fitting TRBD2. Sequencing was done on a sample of peripheral blood. This clonotype originated in a man older than 75 with acute or convalescent COVID-19. The CDR3 sequence is CASSLMGRAGTGELFF. For the CDR3, the DNA is TGTGCCAGCAGCTTAATGGGGAGGGCTGGCACCGGGGAGCTGTTTTTT.